Following are 5 T cell receptor beta chains from one sample sequenced in a study of blood T cells in healthy people across ages. It was with a sample-barcoded 5' primer and a J-beta primer mix that a second PCR of roughly 7 to 12 cycles was run. TCRdb reprocessed the 5' RACE reads via MiXCR and lists one record per CDR3 protein. The sample consists of approximately 1,100,000 distinct CDR3 sequences, 40% to 50% of them appearing once. Sequencing was performed on blood. These receptors originate from a woman aged 60-75 years in good health.

This clonotype was seen more than once but under ten times. This chain links TRBV6-1 with TRBJ2-5; D may be TRBD1 (6 bases). V was trimmed by 6 bases and J by 3 bases, leaving 11 bases between them. This CDR3 comprises 13 residues. Germline V gene data show CDR1 as MNHNS and CDR2 as SASEGT. The CDR3 coding sequence is TGTGCCAGCAGCGGGACACTCAAAGAGACCCAGTACTTC. Its protein is CASSGTLKETQYF.

This clonotype occurred a few times. This rearrangement joins TRBV3-1 to TRBJ1-2; 10 positions match TRBD1. The germline V gene encodes CDR1 LGHDT and CDR2 YNNKEL (reference sequence). The CDR3 contains 15 residues. V was pared by 3 bases and J by 8 bases, with 9 bases of the junction left unmatched. The CDR3 protein is CASSQVPGQGYGYTF. Here the CDR3 DNA reads TGTGCCAGCAGCCAGGTACCGGGACAGGGGTACGGCTACACCTTC.

This clonotype was seen a few times. J is TRBJ2-7 and V is TRBV18; D not resolved. The germline V gene encodes CDR1 KGHSH and CDR2 LQKENI. V was shortened by 2 bases and J by 2 bases, with 19 bases between the two germline ends. This CDR3 region has 17 residues. CDR3 in DNA: TGTGCCAGCTCACCAGTTTCAAGGGCAACCGCTCCCTACGAGCAGTACTTC. The encoded protein is CASSPVSRATAPYEQYF.

This clonotype has only a few counts. J is TRBJ2-7 and V is TRBV27; no reliable D call. This CDR3 spans 13 amino acids. The ends were cut back, 0 bases at V and 2 bases at J, with 5 bases in the middle. Germline V CDR1 and CDR2: MNHEY, SMNVEV (reference sequence). DNA of the CDR3: TGTGCCAGCAGTTTATCGTTGACCTACGAGCAGTACTTC. Protein: CASSLSLTYEQYF.

Only a few counts were recorded for this clonotype. The chain carries TRBV7-9 and TRBJ1-5, with 11 bases that match TRBD1. From germline, CDR1 is SEHNR and CDR2 FQNEAQ (reference sequence). The CDR3 loop spans 16 amino acids. V lost 5 bases, J lost 5 bases, and 8 bases stayed unmatched. The CDR3 DNA reads TGTGCCAGCAGCCCGTTGGGACAGGGGGTCGATCAGCCCCAGCATTTT. Protein sequence: CASSPLGQGVDQPQHF.